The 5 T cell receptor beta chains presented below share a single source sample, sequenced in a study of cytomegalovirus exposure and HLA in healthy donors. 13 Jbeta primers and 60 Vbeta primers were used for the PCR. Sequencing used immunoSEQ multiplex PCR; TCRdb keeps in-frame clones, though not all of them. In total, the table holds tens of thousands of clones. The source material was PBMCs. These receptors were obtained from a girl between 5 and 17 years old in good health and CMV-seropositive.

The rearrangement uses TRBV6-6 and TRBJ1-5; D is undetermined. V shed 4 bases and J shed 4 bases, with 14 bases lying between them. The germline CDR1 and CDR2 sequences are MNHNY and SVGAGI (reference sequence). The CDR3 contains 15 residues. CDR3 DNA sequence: TGTGCCAGCAGTTTAAGTTGGGAGCTAAATCAGCCCCAGCATTTT. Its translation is CASSLSWELNQPQHF.

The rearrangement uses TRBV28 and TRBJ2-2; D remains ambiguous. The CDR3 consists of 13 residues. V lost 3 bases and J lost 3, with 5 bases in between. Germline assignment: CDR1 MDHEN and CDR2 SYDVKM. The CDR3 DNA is TGTGCCAGCAGTTTGAGGTACACCGGGGAGCTGTTTTTT. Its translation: CASSLRYTGELFF. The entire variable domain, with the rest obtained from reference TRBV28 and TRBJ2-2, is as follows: DVKVTQSSRYLVKRTGEKVFLECVQDMDHENMFWYRQDPGLGLRLIYFSYDVKMKEKGDIPEGYSVSREKKERFSLILESASTNQTSMYLCASSLRYTGELFFGEGSRLTVL.

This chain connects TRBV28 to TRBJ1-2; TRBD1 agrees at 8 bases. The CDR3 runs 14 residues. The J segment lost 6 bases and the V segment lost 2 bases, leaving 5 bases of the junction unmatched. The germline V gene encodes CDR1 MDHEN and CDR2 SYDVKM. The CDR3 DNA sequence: TGTGCCAGCAGTTTAAGGACAGGGAGAGATGGCTACACCTTC. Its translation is CASSLRTGRDGYTF.

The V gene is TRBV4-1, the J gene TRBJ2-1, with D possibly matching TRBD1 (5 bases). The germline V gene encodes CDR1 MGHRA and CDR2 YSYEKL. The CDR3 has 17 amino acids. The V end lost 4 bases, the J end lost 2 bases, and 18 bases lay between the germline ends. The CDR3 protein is CASSPLLKGKTYNEQFF. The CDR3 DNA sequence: TGCGCCAGCAGCCCCCTCCTCAAGGGGAAGACCTACAATGAGCAGTTCTTC.

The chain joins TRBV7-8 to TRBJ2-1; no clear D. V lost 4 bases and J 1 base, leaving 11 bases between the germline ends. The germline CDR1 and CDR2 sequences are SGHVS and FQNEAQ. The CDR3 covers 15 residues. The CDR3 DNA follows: TGTGCCAGCAGCTCGGCTAGTCTGTCCTACAATGAGCAGTTCTTC. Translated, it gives CASSSASLSYNEQFF.